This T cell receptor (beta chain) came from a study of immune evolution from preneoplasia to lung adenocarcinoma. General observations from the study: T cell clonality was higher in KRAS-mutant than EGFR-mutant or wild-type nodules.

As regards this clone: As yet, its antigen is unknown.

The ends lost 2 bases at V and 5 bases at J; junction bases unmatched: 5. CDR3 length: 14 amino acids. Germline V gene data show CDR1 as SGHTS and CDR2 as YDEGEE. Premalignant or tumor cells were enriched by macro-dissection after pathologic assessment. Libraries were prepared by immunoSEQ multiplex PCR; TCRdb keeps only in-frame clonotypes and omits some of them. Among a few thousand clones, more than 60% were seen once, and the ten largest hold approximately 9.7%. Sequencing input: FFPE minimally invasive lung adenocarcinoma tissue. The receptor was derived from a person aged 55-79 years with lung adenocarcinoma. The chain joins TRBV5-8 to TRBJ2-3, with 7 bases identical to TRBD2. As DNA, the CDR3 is TGTGCCAGCAGCTTCGGACTAGACGGAGATACGCAGTATTTT. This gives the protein CASSFGLDGDTQYF.